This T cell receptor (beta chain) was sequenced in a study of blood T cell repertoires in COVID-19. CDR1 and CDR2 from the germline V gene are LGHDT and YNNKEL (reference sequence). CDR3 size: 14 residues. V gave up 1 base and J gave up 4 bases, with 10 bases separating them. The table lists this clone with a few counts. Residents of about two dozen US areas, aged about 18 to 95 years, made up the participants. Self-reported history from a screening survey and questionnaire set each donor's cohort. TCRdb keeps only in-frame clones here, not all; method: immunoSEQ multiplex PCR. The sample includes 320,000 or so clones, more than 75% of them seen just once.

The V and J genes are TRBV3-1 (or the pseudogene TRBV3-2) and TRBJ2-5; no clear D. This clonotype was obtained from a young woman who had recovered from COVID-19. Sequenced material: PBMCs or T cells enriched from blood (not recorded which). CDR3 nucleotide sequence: TGTGCCAGCAGCCAAGTTGTCTCCTCAGAGACCCAGTACTTC. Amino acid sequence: CASSQVVSSETQYF.